This entry concerns a single T cell receptor (beta chain). As yet, its antigen is unknown. Libraries were prepared by immunoSEQ multiplex PCR; TCRdb keeps only in-frame clonotypes and omits some of them. This sample has millions of clones, with 85% to 95% found just once. This entry belongs to a study of shared clonotypes between healthy human individuals. About the research overall: The donors, a couple of women and a few men, were aged 18 to 49. General observations from the study: Naive CD4 clonotypes were shared across a few donors at around 5.4%. Since donors were few, the genetic and exposure-history diversity represented was limited. Depth was large, yet rarefaction showed that sorted-subset sequencing was incomplete.

The V gene's germline CDR1 is LGHNT and CDR2 FRNRAP. The CDR3 is 19 amino acids. Trimming removed 1 base from V and 0 bases from J, with 20 bases in between. The sample comprised naive CD4+ T cells sorted from blood. Subset denoted: CD45RA+ positively selected. This TCR was sampled from a man in his late teens or twenties in good health. The rearrangement links TRBV12-5 to TRBJ2-3, with D unclear. The CDR3: CASGLGKQYPISSTDTQYF. DNA for the CDR3: TGTGCTAGTGGTTTGGGAAAACAGTACCCAATCTCTAGCACAGATACGCAGTATTTT.